Detailed here is one T cell receptor beta chain. The target antigen is unknown. The data stem from a study of T cells in tuberculosis. Looked up from germline, CDR1 is SGHDT and CDR2 is YYEEEE. J was trimmed by 6 bases and V by 6 bases; bases with no gene match: 10. The CDR3 is 14 amino acids. Noted time point: new active TB diagnosis, blood taken before or within 7 days of starting treatment. Study outcomes and limitations: Smaller distances to GMM-specific TCRs suggested their expansion in active tuberculosis.

Sequencing used immunoSEQ multiplex PCR; TCRdb keeps in-frame clones, though not all of them. The sample holds about 49,000 clones, 90% to 95% seen once. This specimen consisted of PBMCs, obtained at tuberculosis diagnosis. This chain joins TRBV5-6 and TRBJ1-2, with TRBD1 matching over 8 bases. The sequence was collected from an adult with tuberculosis. The CDR3 DNA is TGTGCCAGCACCCCGACAGGGGCGCATCATGGCTACACCTTC. It encodes CASTPTGAHHGYTF.